These 16 T cell receptor beta chains were all obtained from the same sample, sequenced in a study of shared clonotypes between healthy human individuals. Data came from immunoSEQ multiplex PCR; TCRdb stores just in-frame clones and leaves some out. The sample holds approximately 2,300,000 clones, roughly 90% seen once. The sample taken for sequencing was naive CD4+ T cells from PBMCs. Subset noted: CD45RA+ positively selected. Receptors were obtained from a man in his late teens or twenties in good health. Some clones in this sample may be carry-over from other donors' samples.

The rearrangement uses TRBV19 and TRBJ1-4; 10 nucleotides agree with TRBD1. CDR3 length: 18 amino acids. Trimming took 4 bases from V and 0 from J; bases not matched to a gene: 8. The V gene's germline CDR1 is LNHDA and CDR2 SQIVND (reference sequence). The CDR3: CASSTRDRGRTTNEKLFF. The CDR3, as DNA: TGTGCCAGTAGTACCAGGGACAGGGGACGAACAACTAATGAAAAACTGTTTTTT.

The chain is built from TRBV11-2 and TRBJ1-2; D not certain. CDR1 SGHAT and CDR2 FQNNGV come from the germline V gene. This CDR3 is 13 amino acids long. Trimming removed 1 base from V and 4 bases from J, with 7 bases in between. CDR3 sequence (DNA): TGTGCCAGCAGCTTAGCGAAGGGCTATGGCTACACCTTC. Protein product: CASSLAKGYGYTF. The full variable domain, rest sourced from reference TRBV11-2 and TRBJ1-2, is EAGVAQSPRYKIIEKRQSVAFWCNPISGHATLYWYQQILGQGPKLLIQFQNNGVVDDSQLPKDRFSAERLKGVDSTLKIQPAKLEDSAVYLCASSLAKGYGYTFGSGTRLTVV.

The chain is built from TRBV12-1 and TRBJ1-5. TRBV12-1 is marked as a pseudogene. This CDR3 is 18 amino acids long. CDR3 bases: TGTGCCAGCAGCTTTCGCAAAACGTACACGCGGGCTGATCAGCCCCAGCATTTT. Amino acid sequence: CASSFRKTYTRADQPQHF.

The CDR3 DNA reads as TGTGCCAGCAGACGCGGGACAGCCTTATTCTACGAGCAGTACTTC. It specifies CASRRGTALFYEQYF. The gene calls are TRBV6-5 and TRBJ2-7; D perhaps matches TRBD1 (7 bases). The CDR3 has 15 residues. Trimming removed 6 bases from V and 3 bases from J, with 18 bases in between. Per the germline V gene, CDR1 is MNHEY and CDR2 is SVGAGI.

On this clone: The same CDR3 can be traced to other DNA sequences in this sample. The gene calls are TRBV28 and TRBJ2-7, with D perhaps matching TRBD2 (6 bases). The CDR3 runs 14 residues. Germline lookup yields CDR1 MDHEN and CDR2 SYDVKM. The V and J ends lost 6 bases and 0 bases respectively, with 12 bases between them. CDR3 in amino acids: CASRNRGSSYEQYF. The DNA for the CDR3 is TGTGCCAGCAGAAACCGGGGGAGCTCCTACGAGCAGTACTTC.

J is TRBJ2-7 and V is TRBV19; D remains unclear. CDR1 LNHDA and CDR2 SQIVND come from the germline V gene (reference sequence). V was clipped by 11 bases and J by 2 bases, with 7 bases between them. This CDR3 spans 10 amino acids. CDR3 region: CADGTYEQYF. The CDR3 nucleotides are TGTGCCGACGGAACCTACGAGCAGTACTTC.

The chain has TRBV18 and TRBJ2-3; D possibly uses TRBD1 or TRBD2 (6 bases each). Germline lookup yields CDR1 KGHSH and CDR2 LQKENI. The CDR3 contains 15 residues. The ends were cut back, 3 bases at V and 2 bases at J, with 12 bases in the middle. The CDR3 DNA reads TGTGCCAGCTCACCCTGGGGGGCCAACACAGATACGCAGTATTTT. Protein: CASSPWGANTDTQYF.

CDR3 in DNA: TGTGCCAGCTCACCTCCACATAGCAGAAACACCGGGGAGCTGTTTTTT. This codes for CASSPPHSRNTGELFF. The chain has TRBV18 and TRBJ2-2; no clear D gene. The CDR3 consists of 16 residues. Germline-derived CDR1 and CDR2 are KGHSH and LQKENI. The V end was cut by 3 bases, the J end by 2 bases, with 13 bases between.

This chain links TRBV28 with TRBJ2-5; TRBD2 matches 7 bases. The CDR3 sequence is 15 residues long. J lost 2 bases, V lost 6 bases, and 9 bases had no gene match. Per germline, CDR1 MDHEN and CDR2 SYDVKM. CDR3 coding DNA: TGTGCCAGCAGCTCCCCTTGGGGGGGGCAAGAGACCCAGTACTTC. Translation gives CASSSPWGGQETQYF.

This clone showed up just a few times. The chain recombines TRBV19 with TRBJ1-2, with 7 bases identical to TRBD1. This CDR3 is built from 14 residues. V lost 5 bases to trimming and J lost 8 bases; unmatched junction nucleotides: 11. Looked up from germline, CDR1 is LNHDA and CDR2 is SQIVND (reference sequence). The CDR3 region is CASSQTGTARGYTF. The CDR3 region has the DNA TGTGCCAGTAGTCAGACGGGGACAGCGAGGGGCTACACCTTC. Complete variable domain (other parts from reference TRBV19 and TRBJ1-2): DGGITQSPKYLFRKEGQNVTLSCEQNLNHDAMYWYRQDPGQGLRLIYYSQIVNDFQKGDIAEGYSVSREKKESFPLTVTSAQKNPTAFYLCASSQTGTARGYTFGSGTRLTVV.

V usage is TRBV25-1 and J usage is TRBJ2-1; D is perhaps TRBD1 or TRBD2 (6 bases each). Per the germline V gene, CDR1 is MGHDK and CDR2 is SYGVNS. CDR3 length equals 16 residues. Deletions cut 3 bases from V and 0 bases from J, with 12 bases between. The CDR3 DNA reads TGTGCCAGCAGTGACCACGGGGGCAGCTCCTACAATGAGCAGTTCTTC. Its translation is CASSDHGGSSYNEQFF.

In this sample, this clone turned up once. The genes are TRBV18 and TRBJ1-3, with no clear D. V was clipped by 3 bases and J by 4 bases, with 13 bases between them. Germline V lookup: CDR1 KGHSH, CDR2 LQKENI. The CDR3 covers 15 residues. CDR3 loop: CASSPPSGLGNTIYF. CDR3 in DNA: TGTGCCAGCTCACCCCCCTCAGGCCTGGGAAACACCATATATTTT.

V gene TRBV7-2 combines with J gene TRBJ2-1; D is perhaps TRBD2 (5 bases). Trimming left V 5 bases short and J 8 bases short, with 16 bases between. CDR1 and CDR2 (germline): SGHTA, FQGNSA. The CDR3 totals 14 residues. This chain's CDR3 is CASSPKGLGDEQFF. The CDR3 DNA reads as TGTGCCAGCAGCCCTAAAGGACTGGGCGATGAGCAGTTCTTC.

The chain joins TRBV2 to TRBJ2-1, with 9 bases fitting TRBD2. This CDR3 spans 16 amino acids. Germline CDR1 and CDR2: SNHLY and FYNNEI. Trimming took 9 bases from V and 4 from J; bases not matched to a gene: 13. The CDR3 DNA is TGTGCCAGGGGTGGCTTTGAGACTAGCGGATACAATGAGCAGTTCTTC. Encoded protein: CARGGFETSGYNEQFF.

This sequence joins TRBV30 and TRBJ1-5; D perhaps matches TRBD1 (5 bases). V shed 2 bases and J shed 5 bases, with 19 bases lying between them. CDR1 is GTSNPN and CDR2 is SVGIG in the germline V gene (reference sequence). The CDR3 extends over 16 amino acids. The CDR3 here is CAWSPSGARADQPQHF. Here the CDR3 DNA reads TGTGCCTGGAGTCCCTCCGGGGCCAGGGCCGATCAGCCCCAGCATTTT.

The chain employs TRBV6-5 and TRBJ2-1; 9 bases fit TRBD2. V was clipped by 0 bases and J by 5 bases; unmatched bases: 5. Germline V gene lookup returns CDR1 MNHEY and CDR2 SVGAGI. The CDR3 length is 16 residues. The CDR3 loop reads CASSYSAGGTHNEQFF. CDR3 DNA: TGTGCCAGCAGTTACTCGGCGGGAGGGACCCACAATGAGCAGTTCTTC.